This TCR beta chain came from a study of metastatic and nonmetastatic thyroid tumors. As for the study in general: Malignant thyroid and benign thyroid patients provided blood and tumor or nodule tissue whose repertoires were compared.

No treatment of any kind had been given to any patient before thyroid surgery. This clone was seen at least ten times. TCRdb reprocessed the PCR reads via MiXCR. The data contain 50,000 to 65,000 clones, approximately 15% of them singletons. CDR3 size: 13 residues. V lost 8 bases and J lost 2, with 12 bases in between. Germline CDR1 SNHLY, CDR2 FYNNEI. The sequence was collected from a female donor with papillary thyroid cancer or a benign thyroid nodule (not recorded which). Some clones in this sample may be carry-over from other donors' samples. Sequenced input: blood. The chain uses TRBV2 and TRBJ2-5; D might be TRBD1 (6 bases). CDR3 in DNA: TGTGCCAGCGAAGGTCAGGGGCAAGAGACCCAGTACTTC. Translating it yields CASEGQGQETQYF.